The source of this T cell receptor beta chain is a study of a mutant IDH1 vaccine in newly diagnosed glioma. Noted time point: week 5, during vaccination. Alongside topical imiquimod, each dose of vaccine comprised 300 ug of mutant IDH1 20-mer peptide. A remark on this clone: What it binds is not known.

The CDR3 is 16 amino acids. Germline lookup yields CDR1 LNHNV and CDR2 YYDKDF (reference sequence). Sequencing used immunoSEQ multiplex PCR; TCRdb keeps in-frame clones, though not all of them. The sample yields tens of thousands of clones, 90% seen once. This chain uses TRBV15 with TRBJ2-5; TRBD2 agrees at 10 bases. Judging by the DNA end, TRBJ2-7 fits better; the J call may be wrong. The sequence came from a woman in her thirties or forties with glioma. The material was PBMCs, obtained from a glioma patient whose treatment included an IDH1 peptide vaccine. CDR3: CATSRDRTSGVYEQYF. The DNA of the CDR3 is TGTGCCACCAGCAGAGACAGGACTAGCGGAGTCTACGAGCAGTACTTC.